These 24 T cell receptor beta chains were all obtained from the same sample, sequenced in a study of glioma-infiltrating T cells. Using RNA template, CDR3s of TCR alpha and beta were amplified with iRepertoire arm-PCR. TCRdb independently ran MiXCR on the multiplex PCR reads; one entry per CDR3 protein. This table has 90,000 or so distinct CDR3 sequences, around 40% appearing once. Sequences were obtained from glioma tissue, nonneoplastic brain tissue, or PBMCs (not recorded which). The receptors derive from a human donor with low-grade glioma or glioblastoma, undergoing nonglioma brain surgery, or in good health (not recorded which).

This clonotype has at least ten counts. The rearrangement uses TRBV5-4 and TRBJ2-3; no clear D gene. The length of the CDR3 is 14 residues. The V gene lost 2 bases and the J gene lost 4 bases, with 11 bases spanning the gap. Germline V lookup: CDR1 SGHNT, CDR2 YYREEE (reference sequence). CDR3: CASSLPGRADTQYF. The CDR3 DNA follows: TGTGCCAGCAGCTTACCCGGTAGGGCAGATACGCAGTATTTT.

This clonotype was seen ten or more times. The rearrangement links TRBV6-1 to TRBJ1-2, with TRBD1 matching over 7 bases. With V trimmed by 5 bases and J by 6 bases, 9 bases remained unmatched. The CDR3 runs to 14 residues. In germline, CDR1 is MNHNS, CDR2 SASEGT. The CDR3 nucleotides read TGTGCCAGCAGTCCATACAGACAGGGACATGGCTACACCTTC. It encodes CASSPYRQGHGYTF.

This clonotype was recorded at least ten times. The chain has TRBV5-4 and TRBJ2-3; TRBD2 agrees at 9 bases. Germline CDR1 and CDR2: SGHNT and YYREEE (reference sequence). The CDR3 is 15 amino acids. J gave up 5 bases and V 4 bases, and 8 bases lay outside the gene matches. The CDR3 DNA follows: TGTGCCAGCAGCCGCCTGGCTAGCGGGGAAGATACGCAGTATTTT. Protein sequence: CASSRLASGEDTQYF.

Worth noting for this clonotype: This CDR3 is missing its conserved last phenylalanine or tryptophan, likely due to a read error. The V gene is TRBV20-1, the J gene TRBJ2-3, with 7 bases that match TRBD2. The germline CDR1 and CDR2 sequences are DFQATT and SNEGSKA (reference sequence). The length of the CDR3 is 14 residues. This CDR3 reads CSARRLAVTDSQYS. The CDR3 DNA follows: TGCAGTGCTAGAAGGCTAGCGGTGACAGATTCGCAGTATTCT.

The table lists this clonotype with many counts. The V and J genes are TRBV20-1 and TRBJ1-2; 7 nucleotides agree with TRBD1. Germline CDR1 is DFQATT and CDR2 is SNEGSKA (reference sequence). After removal of 7 bases from V and 0 bases from J, the junction contained 2 bases not matched to a gene. The CDR3 runs 12 residues. DNA for the CDR3: TGCAGTGGACAGGGCCCTAACTATGGCTACACCTTC. Translation: CSGQGPNYGYTF.

Details on this clonotype: A much more abundant neighbour one base away suggests this may be a read error. The chain recombines TRBV18 with TRBJ2-3; 8 bases agree with TRBD2. This CDR3 region has 14 residues. With V trimmed by 1 base and J by 8 bases, 5 bases remained unmatched. Germline V gene data show CDR1 as KGHSH and CDR2 as LQKENI. The CDR3 sequence is CASSPRSAGGTQYF. The CDR3 coding sequence is TGTGCCAGCTCACCACGTTCCGCGGGAGGTACGCAGTATTTT.

As concerns this clonotype: A read error may be the cause here, since a much bigger clone is one base away. Because the CDR3 is missing its conserved closing phenylalanine or tryptophan, this is likely a read error. The rearrangement links TRBV29-1 to TRBJ2-7; 7 bases are a match to TRBD1. The CDR3 covers 15 residues. CDR1 is SQVTM and CDR2 is ANQGSEA in the germline V gene. V lost 1 base to trimming and J lost 4 bases; unmatched junction nucleotides: 10. In DNA form, the CDR3 reads TGCAGCGTTGAAGTTACGACAGGGTTGGCGTACGAGCAGTACTCC. Protein sequence: CSVEVTTGLAYEQYS.

The chain combines TRBV6-5 with TRBJ2-3, with D perhaps TRBD2 (5 bases). CDR1 is MNHEY and CDR2 is SVGAGI in the germline V gene. The length of the CDR3 is 13 residues. Trimming took off 8 bases at V and 15 bases at J, with 24 bases between the two ends. This CDR3 reads CASGGLFTDMQYF. The CDR3 coding sequence is TGTGCCAGCGGCGGGTTGTTCACAGATATGCAATATTTT.

Remarks on this clonotype: Just one base apart from a much larger clone, this may be a read error. This rearrangement joins TRBV3-1 to TRBJ2-4; D uncertain. This CDR3 region has 18 residues. The germline gives CDR1 LGHDT, CDR2 YNNKEL (reference sequence). The germline V and J ends were trimmed by 0 bases and 2 bases, with 17 bases remaining between them. The CDR3 sequence: CASSQEMRKERSKNIQYF. The DNA for the CDR3 is TGTGCCAGCAGCCAAGAAATGCGGAAGGAAAGGTCCAAAAACATTCAGTACTTC.

V gene TRBV5-1 combines with J gene TRBJ2-2; no reliable D call. CDR1 is SGHRS, CDR2 YFSETQ, per germline. This CDR3 has 13 amino acids. The ends were cut back, 7 bases at V and 1 base at J, with 8 bases in the middle. The CDR3 region has the DNA TGCGCCAGCGAAAGGGAGAACACCGGGGAGCTGTTTTTT. Translation: CASERENTGELFF. Together with reference TRBV5-1 and TRBJ2-2, the CDR3 gives the full variable domain: KAGVTQTPRYLIKTRGQQVTLSCSPISGHRSVSWYQQTPGQGLQFLFEYFSETQRNKGNFPGRFSGRQFSNSRSEMNVSTLELGDSALYLCASERENTGELFFGEGSRLTVL.

The chain joins TRBV20-1 to TRBJ2-7; 10 bases line up with TRBD2. The germline V gene encodes CDR1 DFQATT and CDR2 SNEGSKA (reference sequence). J lost 3 bases, V lost 5 bases, and 4 bases had no gene match. This CDR3 comprises 13 residues. The CDR3 DNA sequence: TGCAGTGCTGAGGAGCGGGGGGGCTACGAGCAGTACTTC. The encoded protein is CSAEERGGYEQYF.

This clonotype has at least ten counts. The rearrangement joins TRBV11-3 to TRBJ1-1; 9 positions match TRBD1. The CDR3 has 16 residues. Looked up from germline, CDR1 is SGHNT and CDR2 is YENEEA. The V segment lost 4 bases and the J segment 1 base; nucleotides outside the gene matches: 7. CDR3 nucleotides: TGTGCCAGCAGCTCTGGAGACAGGGGGGCGAACACTGAAGCTTTCTTT. It translates to CASSSGDRGANTEAFF.

This clonotype has only a few counts. This clone may be a read error of a much larger clone one base away. This chain links TRBV7-8 with TRBJ2-1, with 14 positions matching TRBD2. The CDR3 sequence is 16 residues long. Germline loops: CDR1 SGHVS, CDR2 FQNEAQ. V was pared by 4 bases and J by 10 bases, with 9 bases of the junction left unmatched. CDR3 loop: CASSSMTGLAGEEQFF. Here the CDR3 DNA reads TGTGCCAGCAGCTCAATGACGGGACTAGCGGGAGAAGAGCAGTTCTTC.

The chain couples TRBV28 to TRBJ1-2, with D maybe TRBD1 (5 bases). The CDR3 covers 13 residues. Germline V gives CDR1 MDHEN, CDR2 SYDVKM. Trimming cost V 9 bases and J 2 bases, with 13 bases left between them. The CDR3 coding sequence is TGTGCCAGAACACGGGACTCCAACTATGGCTACACCTTC. Translating it yields CARTRDSNYGYTF.

This clonotype occurred many times. The chain uses TRBV28 and TRBJ2-7, with D perhaps matching TRBD1 (6 bases). Per germline, CDR1 MDHEN and CDR2 SYDVKM. V was shortened by 6 bases and J by 3 bases, with 18 bases between the two germline ends. This CDR3 region has 15 residues. The CDR3 DNA reads TGTGCCAGCAGACTGACAGGACAAGGGGGCTACGAGCAGTACTTC. Translation gives CASRLTGQGGYEQYF.

There are many counts of this clonotype. This rearrangement joins TRBV5-1 to TRBJ1-1, with 7 positions matching TRBD1. The CDR3 loop spans 15 amino acids. V trimming: 3 bases; J trimming: 2 bases; junction bases outside the gene matches: 7. CDR1 SGHRS and CDR2 YFSETQ come from the germline V gene. The CDR3 coding sequence is TGCGCCAGCAGCTCGCTCAGGGGGAGAAACACTGAAGCTTTCTTT. As protein: CASSSLRGRNTEAFF.

This clonotype was observed at least ten times. V gene TRBV19 combines with J gene TRBJ2-7; no reliable D call. In germline, CDR1 is LNHDA, CDR2 SQIVND (reference sequence). The CDR3 sequence is 13 residues long. V was trimmed by 4 bases and J by 0 bases, leaving 7 bases between them. The CDR3 is CASSSLSSYEQYF. CDR3 in DNA: TGTGCCAGTAGTAGTTTGAGCTCCTACGAGCAGTACTTC.

This clonotype was seen ten or more times. V and J are TRBV2 and TRBJ2-1; 9 nucleotides align to TRBD2. Germline V CDR1 and CDR2: SNHLY, FYNNEI. The CDR3 is made up of 14 amino acids. V trimming: 3 bases; J trimming: 7 bases; junction bases outside the gene matches: 4. CDR3 DNA: TGTGCCAGCAGTGACCCTAGCGGGAAAAATGAGCAGTTCTTC. Residues: CASSDPSGKNEQFF.

This clonotype was seen ten or more times. The chain joins TRBV2 to TRBJ2-2, with 8 positions matching TRBD2. J was trimmed by 5 bases and V by 6 bases; bases with no gene match: 8. Germline loops: CDR1 SNHLY, CDR2 FYNNEI. The CDR3 loop spans 15 amino acids. CDR3 residues: CASRGIVAGTGELFF. CDR3 DNA sequence: TGTGCCAGCAGGGGAATAGTAGCGGGGACCGGGGAGCTGTTTTTT.

The J gene is TRBJ2-1, the V gene TRBV10-1; TRBD2 matches 8 bases. This CDR3 contains 20 residues. The trim removed 7 bases at V and 7 bases at J, leaving 27 bases unmatched. The germline gives CDR1 WNHNN, CDR2 SYGVQD (reference sequence). The CDR3 loop is CASTPLSASGIRGGINEQFF. For the CDR3, the DNA is TGCGCCAGCACCCCATTGAGCGCTTCAGGGATACGGGGGGGGATTAATGAGCAGTTCTTC.

This clonotype was observed many times. The chain uses TRBV5-4 and TRBJ2-1; 14 bases align to TRBD2. The CDR3 consists of 15 residues. The V and J ends lost 4 bases and 5 bases, in that order; junction bases with no gene match: 2. Germline V gives CDR1 SGHNT, CDR2 YYREEE (reference sequence). CDR3 in amino acids: CASSQGLAGDNEQFF. In nucleotides, the CDR3 is TGTGCCAGCAGCCAGGGACTAGCGGGAGACAATGAGCAGTTCTTC.

The table lists this clonotype with many counts. The chain has TRBV2 and TRBJ2-1, with unresolved D. The CDR3 spans 13 residues. Between the trimmed V and J ends, which lost 5 bases and 8 bases, there was a span of 13 bases. Per germline, CDR1 SNHLY and CDR2 FYNNEI. CDR3 residues: CASSRQTGDEQFF. CDR3 DNA: TGTGCCAGCAGTAGGCAGACTGGGGATGAGCAGTTCTTC.

This clonotype was recorded a few times. This chain joins TRBV3-1 and TRBJ2-7; D gene uncertain. The CDR3 consists of 14 residues. Germline loops: CDR1 LGHDT, CDR2 YNNKEL (reference sequence). Trimming stripped 5 bases from V and 2 bases from J, with 13 bases between. The CDR3 nucleotides are TGTGCCAGCAGCTCAAATAGGTCCCCCTACGAGCAGTACTTC. Its protein is CASSSNRSPYEQYF.

This clonotype has ten or more counts. One end of the junction varies from germline; a read error may be responsible. The chain couples TRBV7-9 to TRBJ2-1; 8 bases align to TRBD2. The V gene's germline CDR1 is SEHNR and CDR2 FQNEAQ (reference sequence). This CDR3 has 13 amino acids. The CDR3 sequence is CASRRTSYDEQFF. The CDR3 DNA sequence: TGTGCCAGCAGAAGGACTAGCTACGATGAGCAGTTCTTC.